This TCR beta chain came from a study of blood T cell repertoires in COVID-19. Across the whole study: Both acute and convalescent COVID-19 samples were obtained from the United States, Italy and Spain. Sample material is recorded as cDNA or gDNA derived from T cells, B-cell-depleted T cells, or PBMCs.

In its sample, this clone was seen once. The study counted Cohort 3 donors as recovered given two negative PCRs, clearance, or symptom resolution. V gave up 6 bases and J gave up 1 base, with 9 bases separating them. Germline V gene lookup returns CDR1 SNHLY and CDR2 FYNNEI. This CDR3 is 13 amino acids long. Sequencing was performed with immunoSEQ multiplex PCR; in TCRdb, only in-frame clones are kept and a portion is missing. This table has almost 500,000 clones, around nine tenths appearing once. Sequenced: PBMCs or T cells enriched from blood (not recorded which). V usage is TRBV2 and J usage is TRBJ1-2; no clear D. This receptor was obtained from a woman aged 60-75 years who had recovered from COVID-19. CDR3 residues: CASRQTVNYGYTF. Here the CDR3 DNA reads TGTGCCAGCAGGCAAACAGTTAACTATGGCTACACCTTC.